Listed below are T cell receptor beta chains from one sample, sequenced in a study of cytomegalovirus exposure and HLA in healthy donors. The method was immunoSEQ multiplex PCR; TCRdb's version includes in-frame clones alone and lacks a portion of them. The table lists approximately 99,000 clones, roughly 83% of them singletons. The sequencing sample was made of PBMCs. These receptors were collected from a male donor in good health and CMV-seropositive. The CDR3 runs from the conserved cysteine through the conserved F or W.

v_gene | CDR3aa
TRBV4-2 | CASSLGLAGGITDTQYF
TRBV19 | CASSLRQGVTDTQYF
TRBV7-9 | CASMTGGTAEAFF
TRBV10-2 | CASSNGGADTQYF
TRBV4-2 | CASSQDRGSGADTQYF
TRBV27 | CASSPRQGAYEQYF
TRBV6-5 | CASSYGRGNTEAFF
TRBV28 | CASRLGRGGGSHTGELFF
TRBV7-2 | CASSPTPGSEAFF
TRBV30 | CAWARLTSGSNTGELFF